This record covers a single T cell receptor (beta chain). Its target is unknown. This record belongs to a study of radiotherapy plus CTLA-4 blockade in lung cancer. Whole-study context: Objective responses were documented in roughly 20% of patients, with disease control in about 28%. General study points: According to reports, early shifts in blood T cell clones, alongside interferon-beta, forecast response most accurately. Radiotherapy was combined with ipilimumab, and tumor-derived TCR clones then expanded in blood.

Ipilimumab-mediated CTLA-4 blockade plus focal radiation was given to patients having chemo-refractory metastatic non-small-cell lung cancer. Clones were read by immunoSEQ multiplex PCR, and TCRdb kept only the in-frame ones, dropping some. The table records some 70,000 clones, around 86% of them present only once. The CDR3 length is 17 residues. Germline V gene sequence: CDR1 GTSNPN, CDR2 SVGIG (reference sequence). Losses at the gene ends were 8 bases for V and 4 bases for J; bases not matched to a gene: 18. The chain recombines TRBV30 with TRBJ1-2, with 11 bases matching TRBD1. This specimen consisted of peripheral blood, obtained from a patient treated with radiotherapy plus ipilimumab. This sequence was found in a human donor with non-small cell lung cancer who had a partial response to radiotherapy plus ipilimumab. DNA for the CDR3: TGTGCCCTGCACCAAGCCGGGACAGGGGGAGTGAGCTATGGCTACACCTTC. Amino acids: CALHQAGTGGVSYGYTF.